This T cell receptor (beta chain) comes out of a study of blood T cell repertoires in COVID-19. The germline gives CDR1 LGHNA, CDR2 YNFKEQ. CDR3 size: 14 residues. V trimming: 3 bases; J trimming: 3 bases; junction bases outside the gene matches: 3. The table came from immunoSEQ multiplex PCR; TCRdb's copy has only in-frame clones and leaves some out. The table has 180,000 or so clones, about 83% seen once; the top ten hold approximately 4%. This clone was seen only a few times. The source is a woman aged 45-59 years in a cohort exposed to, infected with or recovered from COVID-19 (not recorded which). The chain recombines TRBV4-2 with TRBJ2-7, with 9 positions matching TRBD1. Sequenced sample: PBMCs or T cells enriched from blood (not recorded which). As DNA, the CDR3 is TGTGCCAGCAGCCAGACAGGGGGTGTCTACGAGCAGTACTTC. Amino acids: CASSQTGGVYEQYF.